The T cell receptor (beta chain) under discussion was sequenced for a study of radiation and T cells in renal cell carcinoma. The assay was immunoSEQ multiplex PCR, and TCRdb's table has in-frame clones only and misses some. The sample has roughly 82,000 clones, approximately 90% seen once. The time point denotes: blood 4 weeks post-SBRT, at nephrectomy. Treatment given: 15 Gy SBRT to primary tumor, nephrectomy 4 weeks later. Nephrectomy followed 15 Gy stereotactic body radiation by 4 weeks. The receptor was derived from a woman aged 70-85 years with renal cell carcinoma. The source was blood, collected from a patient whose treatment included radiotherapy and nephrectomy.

The CDR3, as DNA: TGTGCCAGCAGCTTAGCTCGGGGAGGCTACAATGAGCAGTTCTTC. Residues: CASSLARGGYNEQFF. The chain carries TRBV7-2 and TRBJ2-1; D may be TRBD2 (6 bases). Germline assignment: CDR1 SGHTA and CDR2 FQGNSA. The CDR3 totals 15 residues. The germline V and J ends were trimmed by 0 bases and 3 bases, with 9 bases remaining between them.